The sequence of this T cell receptor beta chain was determined in a study of STAT5B mutations in CD4+ large granular lymphocyte leukemia (dated by TCRdb to between 2021 and 2024). Describing the broader study: Among the healthy controls, the CDR3 'QG' motif was associated with a particular HLA allele. The study compared the TCRbeta repertoires of patients with CD4+ T-cell large granular lymphocyte leukemia against the TCRbeta repertoires of healthy blood donors. The purity of purified fractions was confirmed by flow cytometry on FACSCanto II or FACSVerse to exceed 95% among lymphocytes.

In the case of this clone: No cognate antigen has been identified for it. No base quality information exists; no much larger clone differs at one position.

TCRbeta rearrangements were sequenced from genomic DNA using the immunoSEQ assay at survey resolution. Turning to the authors' computational methods: In the TCR sequencing data, the lowest productive clonotype frequency that could be detected was 2.59 x 10-5. Analyses included only productive TCRbeta rearrangements, meaning complete and in-frame sequences. Clonality for each sample was calculated as Simpson clonality in the immunoSEQ Analyzer version 3.0. Clones were binned by frequency as very rare, small, medium, large (1-20%) or hyperexpanded (>20%). Generation probabilities were estimated with OLGA 1.2.3, V-gene circos plots were made with VDJtools, specificities were searched in VDJdb, and CDR3 motifs were identified with GLIPH. TCRdb holds this immuneACCESS table with in-frame rearrangements only. Some clones are missing; in checked studies, unresolved V genes explain under half, and the rest has no known cause. V, J and clone size are taken as reported in that table, and D and trimming were inferred from the DNA itself. The sample records around 21,000 clones, less than 80% of which are singletons. Less than 5% of the sample is taken by the ten largest.

The trim is 4 bases for V and 2 bases for J, with a gap of 6 bases between the germline ends. Including cysteine and phenylalanine, the CDR3 has 13 amino acids. The sequence is cut down to CDR3 DNA, 39 bases in frame from base 1. According to the germline V gene, CDR1 reads KGHSH and CDR2 reads LQKENI. Findings and caveats that apply to the study as a whole: CD4-sorted patient repertoires appeared more clonal than healthy CD4+ repertoires, and this difference persisted after removing the putative leukemic clones. Enrichment of TRBV06-family usage was observed among the top patient clones (8/27) relative to healthy controls (2/35). Main leukemic clonotypes were private to each patient, although about 25% of the main leukemic clonotypes were found at low frequency in the non-leukemic repertoires of other patients. The data were not HLA-matched, and the relatively small sample size could explain the higher clonality seen in CD4+ compared with CD8+ T-LGLL.

The healthy controls were around 35 blood donors, and the buffy coats of these donors were supplied by the Finnish Red Cross blood service. All TCR-sequenced material derived from peripheral blood: patient blood samples and healthy donor buffy coats. Ficoll-Hypaque gradient centrifugation was used to isolate peripheral blood mononuclear cells. CD4+ cells were magnetically purified from the buffy coats of healthy controls. Genomic DNA was extracted using the Gentra Puregene Cell and Tissue kit, and a Qubit 2.0 fluorometer was used to quantify it. This sequence was found in a human donor in good health. Sequencing was done on a sample of CD4+ T cells from blood buffy coats. Recombination connected TRBV18 to TRBJ1-5; no confident D gene assignment can be made. CDR3 loop: CASSRQRNQPQHF. The DNA sequence is TGTGCCAGCTCACGACAACGCAATCAGCCCCAGCATTTT.